This is a list of T cell receptor beta chains from one sample in a study of control samples from healthy donors and cancer patients. Some clones are missing from TCRdb's copy, which holds only in-frame ones; the method was immunoSEQ multiplex PCR. The top ten hold 15% to 18% of the sample, which has 60,000 to 75,000 clones, over 80% seen once. Sequencing used blood. Receptor source: a man aged 55-75 years in good health. Both conserved end residues are part of each CDR3. The D gene is left open where the match is weak. Clone size appears in some rows only: once, few, many, or a class for an expanded clone.

V	J	size	D	DNA	CDR3
TRBV28	TRBJ2-1	.	.	TGTGCCAGCAGTCCCCCGACTAGTCACAATGAGCAGTTCTTC	CASSPPTSHNEQFF
TRBV5-5	TRBJ1-1	.	.	TGTGCCAGCAGCCTGTTGAGTAACACTGAAGCTTTCTTT	CASSLLSNTEAFF
TRBV5-5	TRBJ2-5	.	.	TGTGCCAGCAGCTTGGCGGGTCGGGTCCAAGAGACCCAGTACTTC	CASSLAGRVQETQYF
TRBV5-6	TRBJ2-7	.	TRBD1	TGTGCCAGCAGCTTGACAGGGGCTGGGGAGCAGTACTTC	CASSLTGAGEQYF
TRBV27	TRBJ1-6	.	.	TGTGCCAGCAGCCACCGGGATCTTAATTCACCCCTCCACTTT	CASSHRDLNSPLHF
TRBV5-6	TRBJ2-7	.	.	TGTGCCAGCAGCTTTGACAGCCGAGCCTACGAGCAGTACTTC	CASSFDSRAYEQYF
TRBV4-3	TRBJ2-1	.	.	TGCGCCAGCAGCCAAGCCCATCATGGGGAGGCCGAGCAGTTCTTC	CASSQAHHGEAEQFF
TRBV7-2	TRBJ2-3	.	.	TGTGCCAGCAGCTTAGGGAACCGGGACTTAGATACGCAGTATTTT	CASSLGNRDLDTQYF
TRBV27	TRBJ1-5	few	.	TGTGCCAGCAGTGTCAGGGCCCAATCGACGAATCAGCCCCAGCATTTT	CASSVRAQSTNQPQHF
TRBV5-5	TRBJ2-7	.	.	TGTGCCAGCAGCTTGGATGAGCCGGGAATATCTTACGAGCAGTACTTC	CASSLDEPGISYEQYF
TRBV7-2	TRBJ1-3	few	.	TGTGCCAGCAGCTTCACTGGAAACACCATATATTTT	CASSFTGNTIYF
TRBV5-1	TRBJ1-6	.	.	TGCGCCAGCAGCTTGTGGCAAACAAATAATTCACCCCTCCACTTT	CASSLWQTNNSPLHF
TRBV5-1	TRBJ2-1	.	.	TGCGCCAGCAGCTTGCAGGGAAGGAGCTCCTACAATGAGCAGTTCTTC	CASSLQGRSSYNEQFF
TRBV4-3	TRBJ1-1	few	TRBD1	TGCGCCAGCAGCCAAGAGGCGGGACAGGGCGGCTCGGCTTTCTTT	CASSQEAGQGGSAFF
TRBV7-2	TRBJ2-7	.	TRBD2	TGTGCCAGCAGCTTAGTAGCGACTAGCGGGAACTACGAGCAGTACTTC	CASSLVATSGNYEQYF
TRBV4-1	TRBJ2-7	.	TRBD2	TGCGCCAGCAGTCTCGTGGCGGGAGGGCCCTACGAGCAGTACTTC	CASSLVAGGPYEQYF
TRBV28	TRBJ1-5	.	TRBD1	TGTGCCAGCACCCTTACGGGGGGTACAGGGGCCCTCAATCAGCCCCAGCATTTT	CASTLTGGTGALNQPQHF
TRBV7-3	TRBJ2-2	.	.	TGTGCCAGCAGCCCAACGGCCTCTTCCCCCGGGGAGCTGTTTTTT	CASSPTASSPGELFF
TRBV7-9	TRBJ1-4	.	.	TGTGCCAGCAGCTTAAGTCAGGGCCGAAATGAAAAACTGTTTTTT	CASSLSQGRNEKLFF
TRBV30	TRBJ2-1	.	.	TGTGCCTGGAGTGTAAAAAATCGACTAGTCGGCAATGAGCAGTTCTTC	CAWSVKNRLVGNEQFF
TRBV2	TRBJ2-3	.	TRBD2	TGTGCCAGCAGTCCGGGACTAAGTGCAGATACGCAGTATTTT	CASSPGLSADTQYF
TRBV4-3	TRBJ2-1	once	.	TGCGCCAGCAGCCAAGATCGCGCGTACGGAGGTGAGCAGTTCTTC	CASSQDRAYGGEQFF